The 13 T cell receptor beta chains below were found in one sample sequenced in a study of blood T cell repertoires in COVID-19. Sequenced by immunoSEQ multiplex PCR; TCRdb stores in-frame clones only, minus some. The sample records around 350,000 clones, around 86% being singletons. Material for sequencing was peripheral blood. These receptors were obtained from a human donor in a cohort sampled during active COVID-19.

For the CDR3, the DNA is TGCGCCAGCAGCTTGGAGGGGTCATACACAGATACGCAGTATTTT. It codes for CASSLEGSYTDTQYF. The chain has TRBV5-1 and TRBJ2-3; the D gene is possibly TRBD1 (5 bases). The CDR3 has 15 amino acids. CDR1 SGHRS and CDR2 YFSETQ come from the germline V gene. Trimming left V 0 bases short and J 2 bases short, with 10 bases between.

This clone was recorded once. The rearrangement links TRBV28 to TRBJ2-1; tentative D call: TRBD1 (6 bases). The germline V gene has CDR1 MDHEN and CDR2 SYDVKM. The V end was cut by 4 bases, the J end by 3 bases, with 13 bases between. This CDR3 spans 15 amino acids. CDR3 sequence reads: CASSYREGDYNEQFF. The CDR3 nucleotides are TGTGCCAGCAGTTACAGGGAAGGGGACTACAATGAGCAGTTCTTC.

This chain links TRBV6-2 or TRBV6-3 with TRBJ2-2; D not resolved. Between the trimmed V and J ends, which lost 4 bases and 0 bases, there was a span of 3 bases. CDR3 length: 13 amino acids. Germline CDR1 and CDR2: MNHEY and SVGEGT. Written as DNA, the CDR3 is TGTGCCAGCAGTTTATCGAACACCGGGGAGCTGTTTTTT. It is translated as CASSLSNTGELFF.

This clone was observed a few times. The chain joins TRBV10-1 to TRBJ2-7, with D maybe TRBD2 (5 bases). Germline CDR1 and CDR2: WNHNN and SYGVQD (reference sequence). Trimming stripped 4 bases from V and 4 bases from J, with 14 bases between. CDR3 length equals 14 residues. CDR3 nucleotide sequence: TGCGCCAGCAGTGCCAAACGGGATCCATACGAGCAGTACTTC. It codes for CASSAKRDPYEQYF.

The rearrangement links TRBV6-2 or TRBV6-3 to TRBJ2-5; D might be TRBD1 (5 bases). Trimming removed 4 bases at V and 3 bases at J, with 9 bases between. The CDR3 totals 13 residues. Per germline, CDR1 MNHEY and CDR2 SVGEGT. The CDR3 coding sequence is TGTGCCAGCAGTTTCCAGGGAAAAGAGACCCAGTACTTC. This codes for CASSFQGKETQYF.

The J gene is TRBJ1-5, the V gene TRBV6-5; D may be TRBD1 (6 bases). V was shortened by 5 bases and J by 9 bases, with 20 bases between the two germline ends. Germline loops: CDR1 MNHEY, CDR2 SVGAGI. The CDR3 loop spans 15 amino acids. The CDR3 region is CASSHRTPGTSPQHF. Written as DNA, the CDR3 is TGTGCCAGCAGTCACCGGACCCCCGGGACATCGCCCCAGCATTTT.

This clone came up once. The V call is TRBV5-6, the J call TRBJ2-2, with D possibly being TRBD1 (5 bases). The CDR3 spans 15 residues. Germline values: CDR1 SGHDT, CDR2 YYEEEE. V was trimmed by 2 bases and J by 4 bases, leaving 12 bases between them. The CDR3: CASSFREGATGELFF. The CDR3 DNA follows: TGTGCCAGCAGCTTCAGGGAAGGGGCCACCGGGGAGCTGTTTTTT. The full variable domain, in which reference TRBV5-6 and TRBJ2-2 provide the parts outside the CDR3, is DAGVTQSPTHLIKTRGQQVTLRCSPKSGHDTVSWYQQALGQGPQFIFQYYEEEERQRGNFPDRFSGHQFPNYSSELNVNALLLGDSALYLCASSFREGATGELFFGEGSRLTVL.

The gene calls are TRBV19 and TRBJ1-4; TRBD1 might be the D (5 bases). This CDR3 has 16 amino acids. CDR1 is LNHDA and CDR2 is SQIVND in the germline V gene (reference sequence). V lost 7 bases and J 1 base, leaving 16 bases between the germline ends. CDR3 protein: CASTPRGRGTNEKLFF. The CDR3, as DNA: TGTGCCAGTACCCCCCGGGGGAGAGGAACTAATGAAAAACTGTTTTTT.

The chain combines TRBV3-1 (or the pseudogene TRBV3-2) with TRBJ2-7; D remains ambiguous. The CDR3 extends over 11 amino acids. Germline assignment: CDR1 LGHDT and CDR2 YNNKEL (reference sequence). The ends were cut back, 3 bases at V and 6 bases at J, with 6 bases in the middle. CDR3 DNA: TGTGCCAGCAGCCACTATTCCGAGCAGTACTTC. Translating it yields CASSHYSEQYF.

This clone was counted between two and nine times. CDR3 residues: CASKERGRSSYNSPLHF. The CDR3 DNA reads as TGTGCCAGTAAAGAGAGAGGAAGGAGCTCCTATAATTCACCCCTCCACTTT. The chain employs TRBV19 and TRBJ1-6, with D uncertain. CDR1 LNHDA and CDR2 SQIVND come from the germline V gene (reference sequence). Between the trimmed V and J ends, which lost 7 bases and 0 bases, there was a span of 16 bases. The CDR3 spans 17 residues.

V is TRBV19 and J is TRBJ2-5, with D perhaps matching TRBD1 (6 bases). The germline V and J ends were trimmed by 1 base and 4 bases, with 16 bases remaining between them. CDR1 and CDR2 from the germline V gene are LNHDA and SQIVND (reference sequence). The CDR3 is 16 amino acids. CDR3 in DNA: TGTGCCAGTAGTATAGGTGGCAGGGGTTTCGGAGAGACCCAGTACTTC. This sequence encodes CASSIGGRGFGETQYF.

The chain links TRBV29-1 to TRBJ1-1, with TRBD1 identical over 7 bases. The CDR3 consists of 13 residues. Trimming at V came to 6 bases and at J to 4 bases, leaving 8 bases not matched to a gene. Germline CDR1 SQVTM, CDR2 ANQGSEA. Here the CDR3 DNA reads TGCAGCGTAGGGACAGAGGGGGGCACTGAAGCTTTCTTT. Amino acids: CSVGTEGGTEAFF.

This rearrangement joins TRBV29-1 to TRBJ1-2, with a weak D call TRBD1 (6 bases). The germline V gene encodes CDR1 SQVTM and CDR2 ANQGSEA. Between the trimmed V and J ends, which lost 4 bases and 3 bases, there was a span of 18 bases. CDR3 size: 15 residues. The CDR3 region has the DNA TGCAGCGTTGCCGGGGGGCCCTGGGGGGACTATGGCTACACCTTC. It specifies CSVAGGPWGDYGYTF.